The source of this T cell receptor beta chain is a study of regulatory T cells in long-lasting Graves disease. The sample holds many counts of this clonotype. Documented time point: newly diagnosed GD, antithyroid drugs for less than 3 months. PBMC-extracted RNA yielded the TCR library. With 1 base removed from V and 5 bases from J, the gap between germline ends came to 14 bases. This CDR3 is 15 amino acids long. In germline, CDR1 is SGHAT, CDR2 FQDESV (reference sequence). iRepertoire HTBI primers and Arm-PCR of CDR3 regions built TCR beta libraries. TCRdb re-analysed the multiplex PCR reads in MiXCR, keeping a single row per CDR3 protein. The sample yields about 220,000 distinct CDR3 sequences, less than 20% seen once. These records were also assigned to another study, of T cells in Graves' hyperthyroidism and ophthalmopathy.

The gene calls are TRBV11-1 and TRBJ2-5; D is possibly TRBD2 (6 bases). The sequencing used peripheral blood mononuclear cells (PBMCs), collected at new diagnosis, from a patient treated with antithyroid drugs. The sequence was obtained from a woman aged 25 to 45 with Graves disease. The CDR3 reads CASSLERRGRETQYF. CDR3 DNA: TGTGCCAGCAGCTTAGAGCGGCGGGGTCGGGAGACCCAGTACTTC.